Sequencing of this T cell receptor (beta chain) was carried out in a study of cytotoxic CD8 clonotypes in ibrutinib-treated CLL. As for the study in general: Productive templates per sample averaged almost 260,000; productive rearrangements, approximately 93,000.

Study-wide results and caveats: Higher clonality was seen at ibrutinib response and a return toward baseline at progression. Researchers report that baseline clonality outpaced age-matched healthy donors and tracked circulating CD8+ T-cell counts.

Method: immunoSEQ multiplex PCR; TCRdb's copy keeps in-frame clones and lacks some. This table holds 130,000 or so clones, approximately 75% found once. Concerning this clone: The antigen is unknown.

After removal of 3 bases from V and 9 bases from J, the junction contained 7 bases not matched to a gene. Germline lookup yields CDR1 MNHEY and CDR2 SMNVEV (reference sequence). The CDR3 is 15 residues long. This TCR was recovered from a human donor with chronic lymphocytic leukemia. The sample in question was PBMCs, obtained after 12 months of ibrutinib treatment. The chain uses TRBV27 and TRBJ1-5; 11 nucleotides align to TRBD1. DNA of the CDR3: TGTGCCAGCAGTTTGGGACAGGGGGGGACCTGGCCCCAGCATTTT. This gives the protein CASSLGQGGTWPQHF.